The subject of this entry is one T cell receptor beta chain. Its antigen is as yet unknown. The CDR3 has 16 residues. The germline CDR1 and CDR2 sequences are SGHRS and YFSETQ. The V end lost 2 bases, the J end lost 2 bases, and 13 bases lay between the germline ends. These data come from a study of shared clonotypes between healthy human individuals. Overall study: The study enrolled a couple of women and a few men aged 18 to 49. General study findings and limits: There were few donors, and this limited the genetic and exposure-history diversity represented.

Scientists sequenced DNA from unsorted PBMC on ten immunoSEQ deep assay plates. Repertoires were generated with immunoSEQ multiplex PCR, while TCRdb's copy carries only in-frame clones and drops some. This sample has around 500,000 clones, with about 79% found just once. Specimen: PBMCs. The rearrangement uses TRBV5-1 and TRBJ2-2, with a weak D call TRBD2 (6 bases). The source of this sequence is a woman between 35 and 50 years old in good health. Some clones in this sample may be carry-over from other donors' samples. CDR3 protein: CASSFGGSSNTGELFF. The DNA for the CDR3 is TGCGCCAGCAGCTTTGGAGGGAGTAGTAACACCGGGGAGCTGTTTTTT.